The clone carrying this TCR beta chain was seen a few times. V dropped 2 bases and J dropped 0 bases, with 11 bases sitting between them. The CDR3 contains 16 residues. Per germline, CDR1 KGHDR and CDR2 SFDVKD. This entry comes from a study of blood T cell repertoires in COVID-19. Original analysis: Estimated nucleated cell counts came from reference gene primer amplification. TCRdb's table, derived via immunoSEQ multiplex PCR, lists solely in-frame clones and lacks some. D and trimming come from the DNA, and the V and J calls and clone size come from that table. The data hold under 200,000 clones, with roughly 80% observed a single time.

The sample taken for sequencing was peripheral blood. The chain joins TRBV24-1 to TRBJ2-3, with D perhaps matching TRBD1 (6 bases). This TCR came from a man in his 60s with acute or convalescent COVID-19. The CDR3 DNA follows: TGTGCCACCAGTGATTATGGACAGTCTAGCACAGATACGCAGTATTTT. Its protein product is CATSDYGQSSTDTQYF.